These 25 T cell receptor beta chains originate from one sample sequenced in a study of blood T cell repertoires in COVID-19. TCRdb's copy holds only in-frame clones and misses some; the assay was immunoSEQ multiplex PCR. The sample lists approximately 440,000 clones, 87% occurring once. Sequences were obtained from PBMCs or T cells enriched from blood (not recorded which). The receptors derive from a woman younger than 35 who had recovered from COVID-19.

V and J are TRBV24-1 and TRBJ2-1, with D possibly matching TRBD2 (6 bases). This CDR3 spans 13 amino acids. V lost 9 bases and J 2 bases, leaving 10 bases between the germline ends. Germline V gene lookup returns CDR1 KGHDR and CDR2 SFDVKD. As DNA, the CDR3 is TGTGCCACCCAGGAGGGCCCCTACAATGAGCAGTTCTTC. Translation gives CATQEGPYNEQFF.

CDR3 coding DNA: TGTGCCTGGAGTATCCGAGGGGGCCATGGCTACACCTTC. This encodes CAWSIRGGHGYTF. This chain links TRBV30 with TRBJ1-2; 7 bases align to TRBD1. CDR1 is GTSNPN and CDR2 is SVGIG in the germline V gene (reference sequence). The CDR3 length is 13 residues. V gave up 2 bases and J gave up 6 bases; unmatched junction bases: 6.

This chain connects TRBV7-7 to TRBJ2-7; 8 bases line up with TRBD1. Germline CDR1 SSHAT, CDR2 FNYEAQ (reference sequence). The ends lost 5 bases at V and 4 bases at J; junction bases unmatched: 7. The CDR3 is 14 residues long. CDR3 DNA: TGTGCCAGCAGCCCCGGACAGGGCGGTTACGAGCAGTACTTC. Its protein is CASSPGQGGYEQYF. The complete variable domain, with remaining parts taken from reference TRBV7-7 and TRBJ2-7, reads GAGVSQSPRYKVTKRGQDVTLRCDPISSHATLYWYQQALGQGPEFLTYFNYEAQPDKSGLPSDRFSAERPEGSISTLTIQRTEQRDSAMYRCASSPGQGGYEQYFGPGTRLTVT.

V and J are TRBV27 and TRBJ1-1; 7 nucleotides align to TRBD1. CDR3 length equals 15 residues. Germline CDR1 is MNHEY and CDR2 is SMNVEV (reference sequence). The V gene end was trimmed by 7 bases and the J gene end by 7 bases; junction bases not matched to a gene: 15. The CDR3 nucleotides are TGTGCCAGCACAGACAGGGAATCCCCGGGTGGTGAAGCTTTCTTT. Translated, it gives CASTDRESPGGEAFF.

In its sample, this clone was seen once. The gene calls are TRBV6-5 and TRBJ1-5, with D possibly TRBD1 on 5 matching bases. The CDR3 runs to 13 residues. The V gene lost 6 bases and the J gene lost 3 bases, with 9 bases spanning the gap. Germline V CDR1 and CDR2: MNHEY, SVGAGI. The CDR3: CASSLDINQPQHF. CDR3 in DNA: TGTGCCAGCAGCCTGGACATCAATCAGCCCCAGCATTTT.

The chain links TRBV27 to TRBJ2-2; tentative D call: TRBD1 (6 bases). Trimming took off 3 bases at V and 0 bases at J, with 11 bases between the two ends. CDR3 size: 16 residues. The V gene's germline CDR1 is MNHEY and CDR2 SMNVEV (reference sequence). The chain's CDR3 is CASSLRGIPNTGELFF. The CDR3 DNA is TGTGCCAGCAGTTTGAGGGGGATCCCGAACACCGGGGAGCTGTTTTTT.

The chain combines TRBV11-2 with TRBJ1-1; D is ambiguous. From germline, CDR1 is SGHAT and CDR2 FQNNGV. Trimming took off 6 bases at V and 11 bases at J, with 19 bases between the two ends. The CDR3 consists of 13 residues. The CDR3 loop is CASSPPTGTGAFF. CDR3 bases: TGTGCCAGCAGTCCCCCGACTGGCACTGGGGCTTTCTTT.

The chain uses TRBV19 and TRBJ2-7; D gene ambiguous. This CDR3 has 14 residues. The germline V gene encodes CDR1 LNHDA and CDR2 SQIVND (reference sequence). V lost 3 bases and J lost 2, with 11 bases in between. The CDR3: CASSMAGGAYEQYF. The CDR3 DNA reads TGTGCCAGTAGTATGGCAGGTGGTGCCTACGAGCAGTACTTC.

The V call is TRBV10-3, the J call TRBJ1-4, with D tentatively TRBD1 (5 bases). Germline CDR1 reads ENHRY; CDR2 reads SYGVKD. The V and J ends lost 3 bases and 5 bases respectively, with 10 bases between them. This CDR3 is built from 14 residues. The CDR3 DNA reads TGTGCCATCAGTGACCCAGGGAGGAATGAAAAACTGTTTTTT. This translates into CAISDPGRNEKLFF.

This chain joins TRBV9 and TRBJ1-1; D is undetermined. Trimming stripped 4 bases from V and 8 bases from J, with 15 bases between. The germline CDR1 and CDR2 sequences are SGDLS and YYNGEE. The CDR3 runs to 13 residues. The DNA of the CDR3 is TGTGCCAGCAGCCCTTCGGGTCTCGGGGAAGCTTTCTTT. It codes for CASSPSGLGEAFF.

This chain connects TRBV2 to TRBJ1-2; D is ambiguous. The CDR3 spans 13 residues. CDR1 and CDR2 from the germline V gene are SNHLY and FYNNEI. The V and J ends lost 2 bases and 4 bases respectively, with 8 bases between them. This chain's CDR3 is CASSEQKPYGYTF. The CDR3 coding sequence is TGTGCCAGCAGTGAACAGAAACCCTATGGCTACACCTTC.

The chain recombines TRBV11-2 with TRBJ1-5; D call uncertain. V shed 3 bases and J shed 0 bases, with 6 bases lying between them. In germline, CDR1 is SGHAT, CDR2 FQNNGV. This CDR3 contains 14 residues. CDR3 protein: CASSFSPSNQPQHF. CDR3 DNA: TGTGCCAGCAGCTTCTCCCCTAGCAATCAGCCCCAGCATTTT.

CDR3 protein: CSVDRGSNEKLFF. CDR3 in DNA: TGCAGCGTTGATAGGGGCTCTAATGAAAAACTGTTTTTT. The V and J genes are TRBV29-1 and TRBJ1-4; perhaps TRBD1 as D (5 bases). The V end lost 3 bases, the J end lost 3 bases, and 8 bases lay between the germline ends. Per the germline V gene, CDR1 is SQVTM and CDR2 is ANQGSEA. The CDR3 runs 13 residues.

The chain employs TRBV27 and TRBJ2-7; 9 positions match TRBD2. The CDR3 sequence is 14 residues long. Per germline, CDR1 MNHEY and CDR2 SMNVEV (reference sequence). J was trimmed by 1 base and V by 5 bases; bases with no gene match: 3. CDR3 sequence: CASSPAGGSYEQYF. The CDR3 bases are TGTGCCAGCAGTCCCGCGGGGGGGTCCTACGAGCAGTACTTC.

As regards this clone: The same CDR3 arises from other DNA sequences in this sample as well. J is TRBJ2-7 and V is TRBV5-1, with a tentative D call TRBD2 (6 bases). Trimming removed 3 bases from V and 3 bases from J, with 10 bases in between. CDR1 SGHRS and CDR2 YFSETQ come from the germline V gene. The CDR3 is 13 amino acids. The CDR3, as DNA: TGCGCCAGCAGCTCCGGGACTGGCTACGAGCAGTACTTC. It yields the protein CASSSGTGYEQYF. Based on the CDR3 plus reference TRBV5-1 and TRBJ2-7, the full variable domain is KAGVTQTPRYLIKTRGQQVTLSCSPISGHRSVSWYQQTPGQGLQFLFEYFSETQRNKGNFPGRFSGRQFSNSRSEMNVSTLELGDSALYLCASSSGTGYEQYFGPGTRLTVT.

The rearrangement joins TRBV5-1 to TRBJ1-2; TRBD1 might be the D (5 bases). The germline V gene encodes CDR1 SGHRS and CDR2 YFSETQ. With 1 base removed from V and 4 bases from J, the gap between germline ends came to 11 bases. CDR3 length: 14 residues. CDR3 DNA sequence: TGCGCCAGCAGCTTGACTCAGGGTTCCTATGGCTACACCTTC. Protein: CASSLTQGSYGYTF.

This clone has more than one count but fewer than ten. The chain links TRBV27 to TRBJ2-7, with D tentatively TRBD2 (5 bases). The CDR3 has 13 residues. Trimming took off 5 bases at V and 5 bases at J, with 13 bases between the two ends. Germline CDR1 is MNHEY and CDR2 is SMNVEV (reference sequence). As DNA, the CDR3 is TGTGCCAGCAGTCCCCTCCTGGAGGACGAGCAGTACTTC. Translation: CASSPLLEDEQYF.

The chain uses TRBV5-1 and TRBJ2-3; a possible D gene is TRBD1 (6 bases). The V gene lost 0 bases and the J gene lost 1 base, with 12 bases spanning the gap. The CDR3 runs 16 residues. The germline gives CDR1 SGHRS, CDR2 YFSETQ. The CDR3 DNA follows: TGCGCCAGCAGCTTGGCACAGGGAAGTCGCACAGATACGCAGTATTTT. As protein: CASSLAQGSRTDTQYF.

As to this clone: This same CDR3 is encoded by further DNA sequences in the sample. This CDR3 is CASSQDPRETQYF. In DNA form, the CDR3 reads TGTGCCAGCAGCCAAGATCCGAGAGAGACCCAGTACTTC. The chain recombines TRBV3-1 (or the pseudogene TRBV3-2) with TRBJ2-5, with no clear D. The germline V gene encodes CDR1 LGHDT and CDR2 YNNKEL (reference sequence). The CDR3 runs 13 residues. V gave up 0 bases and J gave up 4 bases, with 6 bases separating them.

This clone was seen just once. This chain links TRBV10-1 with TRBJ1-1, with D tentatively TRBD1 (5 bases). This CDR3 has 13 residues. Between the trimmed V and J ends, which lost 3 bases and 5 bases, there was a span of 10 bases. CDR1 WNHNN and CDR2 SYGVQD come from the germline V gene (reference sequence). The chain's CDR3 is CASSERGWTEAFF. The CDR3 DNA sequence: TGCGCCAGCAGTGAAAGGGGTTGGACTGAAGCTTTCTTT.

The rearrangement joins TRBV5-1 to TRBJ2-1; 9 bases line up with TRBD2. The CDR3 loop spans 15 amino acids. Germline V gives CDR1 SGHRS, CDR2 YFSETQ. V shed 0 bases, J shed 5 bases, and the junction held 3 bases outside the gene matches. This chain's CDR3 is CASSLALAGNNEQFF. CDR3 nucleotides: TGCGCCAGCAGCTTGGCACTAGCGGGCAACAATGAGCAGTTCTTC.

The rearrangement joins TRBV5-1 to TRBJ1-4; D is undetermined. The CDR3 runs to 17 residues. V was trimmed by 4 bases and J by 0 bases, leaving 16 bases between them. The germline CDR1 and CDR2 sequences are SGHRS and YFSETQ. The CDR3: CASSRMGRASTNEKLFF. In nucleotides, the CDR3 is TGCGCCAGCAGCCGCATGGGGAGAGCCTCAACTAATGAAAAACTGTTTTTT. Based on the CDR3 plus reference TRBV5-1 and TRBJ1-4, the full variable domain is KAGVTQTPRYLIKTRGQQVTLSCSPISGHRSVSWYQQTPGQGLQFLFEYFSETQRNKGNFPGRFSGRQFSNSRSEMNVSTLELGDSALYLCASSRMGRASTNEKLFFGSGTQLSVL.

V gene TRBV6-2 or TRBV6-3 combines with J gene TRBJ1-1; D uncertain. This CDR3 has 16 residues. Germline V lookup: CDR1 MNHEY, CDR2 SVGEGT. Between the trimmed V and J ends, which lost 0 bases and 3 bases, there was a span of 14 bases. The CDR3 bases are TGTGCCAGCAGTTACTCTGGGAGGACCTACTACACTGAAGCTTTCTTT. Its translation is CASSYSGRTYYTEAFF.

This clone is a singleton in its sample. The gene calls are TRBV9 and TRBJ1-1; maybe TRBD1 (5 bases). The CDR3 consists of 16 residues. Trimming removed 3 bases at V and 0 bases at J, with 15 bases between. Germline CDR1 SGDLS, CDR2 YYNGEE. CDR3 sequence (DNA): TGTGCCAGCAGCGCCGGCAGGGCCCGTATGAACACTGAAGCTTTCTTT. Translation gives CASSAGRARMNTEAFF. Together with reference TRBV9 and TRBJ1-1, the CDR3 gives the full variable domain: DSGVTQTPKHLITATGQRVTLRCSPRSGDLSVYWYQQSLDQGLQFLIQYYNGEERAKGNILERFSAQQFPDLHSELNLSSLELGDSALYFCASSAGRARMNTEAFFGQGTRLTVV.

This clone showed up just once. The CDR3 is CASSSEANTEAFF. In DNA form, the CDR3 reads TGTGCCAGTAGTTCCGAGGCGAACACTGAAGCTTTCTTT. The chain employs TRBV19 and TRBJ1-1; D not certain. The V gene's germline CDR1 is LNHDA and CDR2 SQIVND (reference sequence). This CDR3 is built from 13 residues. The germline V and J ends were trimmed by 5 bases and 1 base, with 8 bases remaining between them.